The 22 T cell receptor beta chains presented below share a single source sample, sequenced in a study of CD8+ T cells in alopecia areata. The authors extracted RNA and reverse transcribed it into cDNA as the sequencing template. Produced via immunoSEQ multiplex PCR; TCRdb's table is partial and in-frame only. The repertoire consists of some 170,000 clones, with 58% occurring once and the leading ten covering approximately 16%. Treatment defined: oral pan-JAK inhibitor, 5-10 mg twice daily. Sequencing was performed on CD4+ T cells sorted from blood, taken at week 56, from a patient treated with tofacitinib. The receptor source for this set is a human donor with alopecia areata.

This clone was observed a handful of times. The V call is TRBV9, the J call TRBJ1-1; D unclear. Germline values: CDR1 SGDLS, CDR2 YYNGEE. This CDR3 spans 13 amino acids. Trimming took off 4 bases at V and 1 base at J, with 8 bases between the two ends. For the CDR3, the DNA is TGTGCCAGCAGCCGTACAGAGAACACTGAAGCTTTCTTT. Protein: CASSRTENTEAFF.

V gene TRBV29-1 combines with J gene TRBJ2-7, with 8 bases aligning to TRBD1. V lost 5 bases to trimming and J lost 5 bases; unmatched junction nucleotides: 5. Germline V lookup: CDR1 SQVTM, CDR2 ANQGSEA. The CDR3 is 12 amino acids. In nucleotides, the CDR3 is TGCAGCGTTCGGACAGGGAGGAACGAGCAGTACTTC. This gives the protein CSVRTGRNEQYF.

This clone came up a few times. The chain couples TRBV21-1 to TRBJ2-7. TRBV21-1 is assigned pseudogene status. The CDR3 totals 15 residues. CDR3 in amino acids: CASSKIRGAGYEQYF. As DNA, the CDR3 is TGTGCCAGCAGCAAAATACGGGGCGCGGGTTACGAGCAGTACTTC.

The chain recombines TRBV5-1 with TRBJ1-1, with TRBD1 identical over 9 bases. The CDR3 is 17 amino acids. V trimming: 2 bases; J trimming: 5 bases; junction bases outside the gene matches: 13. CDR1 is SGHRS and CDR2 is YFSETQ in the germline V gene. The chain's CDR3 is CASSFEGTGPFVTEAFF. The CDR3 coding sequence is TGCGCCAGCAGCTTCGAGGGGACAGGGCCCTTTGTGACTGAAGCTTTCTTT.

This clone was seen many times. The chain recombines TRBV4-1 with TRBJ2-7; the D is unclear. CDR1 is MGHRA, CDR2 YSYEKL, per germline. The CDR3 is 15 residues long. V lost 1 base and J lost 3, with 13 bases in between. The CDR3 sequence is CASSQVHQADYEQYF. The CDR3 DNA reads as TGCGCCAGCAGCCAAGTTCACCAGGCGGACTACGAGCAGTACTTC.

The V and J genes are TRBV4-1 and TRBJ1-1; no firm D call. Between the trimmed V and J ends, which lost 0 bases and 0 bases, there was a span of 8 bases. This CDR3 has 15 residues. The germline CDR1 and CDR2 sequences are MGHRA and YSYEKL. The CDR3 reads CASSQEYSLNTEAFF. The CDR3 nucleotides read TGCGCCAGCAGCCAAGAGTACAGCCTGAACACTGAAGCTTTCTTT.

V is TRBV6-6 and J is TRBJ1-5; TRBD1 might be the D (6 bases). The germline V gene encodes CDR1 MNHNY and CDR2 SVGAGI (reference sequence). The CDR3 length is 14 residues. V was cut by 7 bases and J by 6 bases, with 16 bases left in between. CDR3 amino acids: CASTSGQGSQPQHF. CDR3 DNA sequence: TGTGCCAGCACCTCGGGGCAGGGGAGTCAGCCCCAGCATTTT.

The chain has TRBV25-1 and TRBJ1-6, with D possibly being TRBD1 (5 bases). This CDR3 spans 12 amino acids. V dropped 3 bases and J dropped 9 bases, with 6 bases sitting between them. Germline V gives CDR1 MGHDK, CDR2 SYGVNS. The CDR3 loop reads CASSDGGSPLHF. CDR3 nucleotide sequence: TGTGCCAGCAGTGATGGGGGTTCACCCCTCCACTTT.

This clone showed up just a few times. J is TRBJ1-1 and V is TRBV30; D gene ambiguous. Trimming removed 4 bases at V and 2 bases at J, with 11 bases between. The germline V gene has CDR1 GTSNPN and CDR2 SVGIG (reference sequence). The CDR3 has 13 amino acids. CDR3 nucleotides: TGTGCCTGGAAGCGACACCCAAACACTGAAGCTTTCTTT. Protein: CAWKRHPNTEAFF. The whole variable domain, filled in from reference TRBV30 and TRBJ1-1, reads SQTIHQWPATLVQPVGSPLSLECTVEGTSNPNLYWYRQAAGRGLQLLFYSVGIGQISSEVPQNLSASRPQDRQFILSSKKLLLSDSGFYLCAWKRHPNTEAFFGQGTRLTVV.

This chain joins TRBV4-1 and TRBJ2-3, with 11 bases aligning to TRBD2. With 0 bases clipped from V and 0 bases from J, the junction kept 8 bases outside the gene matches. Per the germline V gene, CDR1 is MGHRA and CDR2 is YSYEKL. This CDR3 contains 19 residues. CDR3 in DNA: TGCGCCAGCAGCCAAGATCGACTAGCGGGACCTACTAGCACAGATACGCAGTATTTT. Translation: CASSQDRLAGPTSTDTQYF.

Only one count was recorded for this clone. The J gene is TRBJ2-1, the V gene TRBV30, with no clear D. CDR1 is GTSNPN, CDR2 SVGIG, per germline (reference sequence). CDR3 size: 12 residues. V lost 0 bases to trimming and J lost 6 bases, with 6 bases between them. This chain's CDR3 is CAWSVVGNEQFF. The CDR3 DNA sequence: TGTGCCTGGAGTGTGGTGGGCAATGAGCAGTTCTTC.

This clone was seen more than once but under ten times. V usage is TRBV6-1 and J usage is TRBJ2-1; D tentatively fits TRBD1 or TRBD2 (5 bases each). This CDR3 region has 13 residues. Germline CDR1 and CDR2: MNHNS and SASEGT. Trimming left V 5 bases short and J 5 bases short, with 10 bases between. CDR3 sequence: CASSSGPNNEQFF. Here the CDR3 DNA reads TGTGCCAGCAGTTCGGGACCCAACAATGAGCAGTTCTTC.

This clone came up a few times. The CDR3 sequence is CASAAGSWTDTQYF. CDR3 coding DNA: TGTGCCAGCGCGGCAGGGAGCTGGACAGATACGCAGTATTTT. V is TRBV2 and J is TRBJ2-3; D is perhaps TRBD1 or TRBD2 (5 bases each). The germline V and J ends were trimmed by 8 bases and 3 bases, with 15 bases remaining between them. The germline V gene encodes CDR1 SNHLY and CDR2 FYNNEI. CDR3 length equals 14 residues.

This chain uses TRBV29-1 with TRBJ2-3, with 11 bases fitting TRBD1. The junction had 4 bases not matched to a gene; V was cut back by 3 bases and J by 5 bases. This CDR3 is 14 amino acids long. Germline V CDR1 and CDR2: SQVTM, ANQGSEA. CDR3 protein: CSVDRTGGRDTQYF. The CDR3 region has the DNA TGCAGCGTTGACCGGACAGGGGGCAGAGATACGCAGTATTTT.

V is TRBV29-1 and J is TRBJ1-2; D call uncertain. From germline, CDR1 is SQVTM and CDR2 ANQGSEA. CDR3 length: 15 residues. Trimming removed 3 bases from V and 5 bases from J, with 19 bases in between. This CDR3 reads CSVELRAEMVYGYTF. The CDR3 region has the DNA TGCAGCGTTGAGCTCCGGGCAGAAATGGTTTATGGCTACACCTTC.

CDR3 sequence (DNA): TGTGCCTGGAGTGGTCTCAGTTCCAATTCACCCCTCCACTTT. Amino acid sequence: CAWSGLSSNSPLHF. The gene calls are TRBV30 and TRBJ1-6; D is undetermined. Trimming left V 1 base short and J 7 bases short, with 11 bases between. CDR1 and CDR2 (germline): GTSNPN, SVGIG (reference sequence). The CDR3 runs to 14 residues.

This chain joins TRBV2 and TRBJ1-4, with TRBD1 matching over 9 bases. With V trimmed by 6 bases and J by 9 bases, 11 bases remained unmatched. Germline lookup yields CDR1 SNHLY and CDR2 FYNNEI. The CDR3 runs to 15 residues. CDR3 amino acids: CASSDTTGGSKKLFF. CDR3 nucleotide sequence: TGTGCCAGCAGCGATACGACAGGGGGAAGTAAAAAACTGTTTTTT.

As to this clone: The identical CDR3 is also encoded by other nucleotide sequences in the sample. This rearrangement joins TRBV15 to TRBJ1-5; D is unclear. Between the trimmed V and J ends, which lost 0 bases and 4 bases, there was a span of 4 bases. Germline-derived CDR1 and CDR2 are LNHNV and YYDKDF (reference sequence). This CDR3 region has 13 residues. This CDR3 is CATSRDLNQPQHF. CDR3 coding DNA: TGTGCCACCAGCAGAGATCTGAATCAGCCCCAGCATTTT.

The chain carries TRBV4-1 and TRBJ2-3; D call uncertain. The CDR3 spans 13 residues. Germline CDR1 is MGHRA and CDR2 is YSYEKL. The V and J ends lost 0 bases and 8 bases respectively, with 9 bases between them. CDR3 DNA sequence: TGCGCCAGCAGCCAAGAGGTTTTTGGTACGCAGTATTTT. It translates to CASSQEVFGTQYF.

The chain is built from TRBV30 and TRBJ1-1; weak D call: TRBD1 (6 bases). The germline CDR1 and CDR2 sequences are GTSNPN and SVGIG (reference sequence). Trimming cost V 4 bases and J 5 bases, with 11 bases left between them. The CDR3 totals 12 residues. CDR3 nucleotides: TGTGCCTGGAAACAGGGTTGGACTGAAGCTTTCTTT. It codes for CAWKQGWTEAFF.

This rearrangement joins TRBV7-2 to TRBJ1-1; the D gene is possibly TRBD1 (5 bases). V was shortened by 1 base and J by 0 bases, with 9 bases between the two germline ends. The CDR3 consists of 15 residues. Germline CDR1 reads SGHTA; CDR2 reads FQGNSA. CDR3 coding DNA: TGTGCCAGCAGCTTAGATGGGACGGTGAACACTGAAGCTTTCTTT. This encodes CASSLDGTVNTEAFF.

This rearrangement joins TRBV29-1 to TRBJ2-1; D is perhaps TRBD2 (6 bases). The length of the CDR3 is 14 residues. Deletions cut 7 bases from V and 9 bases from J, with 22 bases between. Germline V CDR1 and CDR2: SQVTM, ANQGSEA. The CDR3 nucleotides are TGCAGCGGAGGGACTTCCCTTGAGGTTGGTGAGCAGTTCTTC. This sequence encodes CSGGTSLEVGEQFF.